Given below is one T cell receptor (beta chain) in context. This sample was included in a study of blood T cell repertoires in COVID-19. Study summary: Italy, Spain and the United States were the sources of the convalescent and acute COVID-19 samples. Sources were T cells, B-cell-depleted T cells, or PBMCs; the material itself was cDNA or gDNA.

The CDR3 has 14 residues. V was clipped by 3 bases and J by 2 bases, with 10 bases between them. The germline V gene has CDR1 KGHDR and CDR2 SFDVKD. Original analysis: Amplification with reference gene primers provided the estimates of nucleated cell counts. Here immunoSEQ multiplex PCR was the method, and the copy in TCRdb shows in-frame clones only, minus some. The V and J calls and the clone size are those of that table, but D and trimming were determined from the DNA. This sample has 35,000 or so clones, with 75% to 90% found just once. Material: peripheral blood. The TCR sequence derives from a man in his 70s with acute or convalescent COVID-19. The chain has TRBV24-1 and TRBJ2-7; maybe TRBD1 (5 bases). CDR3 bases: TGTGCCACCAGTGATCCCAGGGAAGCCTACGAGCAGTACTTC. Protein sequence: CATSDPREAYEQYF.